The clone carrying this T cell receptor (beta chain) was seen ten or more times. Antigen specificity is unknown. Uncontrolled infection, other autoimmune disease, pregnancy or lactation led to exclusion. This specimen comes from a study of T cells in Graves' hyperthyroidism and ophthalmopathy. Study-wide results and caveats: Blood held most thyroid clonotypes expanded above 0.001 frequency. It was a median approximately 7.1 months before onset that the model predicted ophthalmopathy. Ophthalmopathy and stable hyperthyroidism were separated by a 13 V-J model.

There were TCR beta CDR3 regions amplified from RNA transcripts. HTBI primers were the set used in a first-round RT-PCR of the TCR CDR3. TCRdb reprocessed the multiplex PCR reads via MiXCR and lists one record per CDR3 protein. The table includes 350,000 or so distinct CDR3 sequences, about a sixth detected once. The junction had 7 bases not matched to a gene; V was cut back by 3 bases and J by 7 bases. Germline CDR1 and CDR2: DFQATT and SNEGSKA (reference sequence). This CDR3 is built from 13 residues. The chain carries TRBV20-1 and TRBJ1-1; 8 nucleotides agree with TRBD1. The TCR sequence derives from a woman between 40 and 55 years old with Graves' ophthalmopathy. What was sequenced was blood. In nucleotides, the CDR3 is TGCAGTGCTAGCCAGGGGGCAAAACTTGAAGCTTTCTTT. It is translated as CSASQGAKLEAFF.